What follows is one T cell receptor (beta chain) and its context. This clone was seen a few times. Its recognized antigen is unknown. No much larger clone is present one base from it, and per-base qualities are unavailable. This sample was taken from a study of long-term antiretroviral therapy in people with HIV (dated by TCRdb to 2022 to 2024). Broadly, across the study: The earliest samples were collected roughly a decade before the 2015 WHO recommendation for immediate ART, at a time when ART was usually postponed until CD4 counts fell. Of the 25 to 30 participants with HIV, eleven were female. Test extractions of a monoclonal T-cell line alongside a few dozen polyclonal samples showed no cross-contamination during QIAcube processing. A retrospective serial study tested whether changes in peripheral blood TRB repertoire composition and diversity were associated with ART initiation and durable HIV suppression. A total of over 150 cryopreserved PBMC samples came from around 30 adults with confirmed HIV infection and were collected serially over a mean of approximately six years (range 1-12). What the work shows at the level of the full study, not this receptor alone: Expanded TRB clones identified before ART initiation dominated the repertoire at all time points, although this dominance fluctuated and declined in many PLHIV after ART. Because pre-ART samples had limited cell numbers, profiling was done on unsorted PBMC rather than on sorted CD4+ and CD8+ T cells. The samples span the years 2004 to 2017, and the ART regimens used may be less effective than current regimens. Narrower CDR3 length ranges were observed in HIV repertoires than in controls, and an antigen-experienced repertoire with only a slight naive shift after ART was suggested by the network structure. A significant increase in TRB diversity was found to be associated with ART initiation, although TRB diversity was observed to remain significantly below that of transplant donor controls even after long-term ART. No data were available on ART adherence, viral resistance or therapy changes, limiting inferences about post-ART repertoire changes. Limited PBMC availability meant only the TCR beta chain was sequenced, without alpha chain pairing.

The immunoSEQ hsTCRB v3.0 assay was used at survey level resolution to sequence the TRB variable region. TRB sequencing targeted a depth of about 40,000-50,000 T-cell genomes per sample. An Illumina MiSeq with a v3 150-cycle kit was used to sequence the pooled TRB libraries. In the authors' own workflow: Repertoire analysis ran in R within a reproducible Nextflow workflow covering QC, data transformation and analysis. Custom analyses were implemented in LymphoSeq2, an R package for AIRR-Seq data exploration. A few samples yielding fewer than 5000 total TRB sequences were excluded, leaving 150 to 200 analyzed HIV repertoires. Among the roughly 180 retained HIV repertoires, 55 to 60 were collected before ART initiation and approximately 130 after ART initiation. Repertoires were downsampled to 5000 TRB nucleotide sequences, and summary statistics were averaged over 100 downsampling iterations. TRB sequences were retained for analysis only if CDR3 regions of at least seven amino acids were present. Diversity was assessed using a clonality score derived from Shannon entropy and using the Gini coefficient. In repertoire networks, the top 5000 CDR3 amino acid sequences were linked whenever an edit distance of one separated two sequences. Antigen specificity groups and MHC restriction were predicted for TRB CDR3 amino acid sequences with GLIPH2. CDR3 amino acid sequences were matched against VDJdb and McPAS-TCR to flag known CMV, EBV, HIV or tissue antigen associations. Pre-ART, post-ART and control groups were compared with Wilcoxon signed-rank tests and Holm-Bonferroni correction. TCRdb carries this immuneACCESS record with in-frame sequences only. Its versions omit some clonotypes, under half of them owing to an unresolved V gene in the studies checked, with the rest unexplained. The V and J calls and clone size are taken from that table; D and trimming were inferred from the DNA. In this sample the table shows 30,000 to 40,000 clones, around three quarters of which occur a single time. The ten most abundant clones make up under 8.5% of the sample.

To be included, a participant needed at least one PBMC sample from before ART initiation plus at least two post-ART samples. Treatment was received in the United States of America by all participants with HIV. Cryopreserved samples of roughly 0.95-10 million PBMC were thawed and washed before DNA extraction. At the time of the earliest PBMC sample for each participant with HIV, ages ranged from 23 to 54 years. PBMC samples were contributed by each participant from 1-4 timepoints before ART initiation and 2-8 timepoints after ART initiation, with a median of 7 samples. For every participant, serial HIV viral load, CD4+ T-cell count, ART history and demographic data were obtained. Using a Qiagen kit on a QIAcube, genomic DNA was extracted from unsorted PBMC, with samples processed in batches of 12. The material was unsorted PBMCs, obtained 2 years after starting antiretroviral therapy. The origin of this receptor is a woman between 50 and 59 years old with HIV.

The CDR3 reads as follows: CASSLNRDYGYTF. The DNA reads TGTGCCAGCAGTTTAAACAGGGACTATGGCTACACCTTC. The chain is encoded by TRBV27 joined to TRBJ1-2; the D segment could be TRBD1, given 6 matching bases. Sequences MNHEY (CDR1) and SMNVEV (CDR2) are obtained from the germline V gene (reference sequence). The CDR3 measures 13 amino acids from cysteine to phenylalanine. Only CDR3 DNA is held: 39 bases, read in frame from base 1. The V and J ends are trimmed by 2 bases and 3 bases, leaving 7 bases between them.